This note documents a single T cell receptor beta chain sequence. RNA transcripts served as the template for amplifying TCR beta CDR3 regions. The HTBI set primed first-round TCR CDR3 RT-PCR. Each CDR3 protein is one row after TCRdb ran MiXCR on the multiplex PCR reads. The table includes roughly 510,000 distinct CDR3 sequences, roughly 20% detected once. The data derive from a study of T cells in Graves' hyperthyroidism and ophthalmopathy. Trimming shortened V by 2 bases and J by 9 bases, and 10 bases separated the two germline ends. Germline assignment: CDR1 MNHEY and CDR2 SVGAGI. The CDR3 covers 12 residues.

The sequenced sample was blood. The chain uses TRBV6-5 and TRBJ2-5; D is uncertain. The TCR comes from a young man with Graves' hyperthyroidism. The CDR3 is CASSYRSEAQYF. The CDR3, as DNA: TGTGCCAGCAGTTACCGTTCCGAGGCCCAGTACTTC.